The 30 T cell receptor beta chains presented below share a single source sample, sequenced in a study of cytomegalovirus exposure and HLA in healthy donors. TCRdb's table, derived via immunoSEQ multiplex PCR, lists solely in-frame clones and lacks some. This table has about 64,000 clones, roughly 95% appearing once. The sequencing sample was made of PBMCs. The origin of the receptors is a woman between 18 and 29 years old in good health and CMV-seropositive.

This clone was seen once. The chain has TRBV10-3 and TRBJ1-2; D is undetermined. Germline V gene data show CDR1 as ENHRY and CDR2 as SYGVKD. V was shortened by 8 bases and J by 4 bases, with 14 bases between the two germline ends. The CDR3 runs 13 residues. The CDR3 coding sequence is TGTGCCATCTCCACCATCCCAGGCTATGGCTACACCTTC. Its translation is CAISTIPGYGYTF.

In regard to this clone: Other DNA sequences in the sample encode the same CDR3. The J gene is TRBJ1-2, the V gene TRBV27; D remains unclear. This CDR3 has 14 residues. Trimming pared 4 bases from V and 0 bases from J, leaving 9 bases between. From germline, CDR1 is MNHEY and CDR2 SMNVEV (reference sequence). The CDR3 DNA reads TGTGCCAGCAGTTCCCGAGCTGCTAACTATGGCTACACCTTC. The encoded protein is CASSSRAANYGYTF.

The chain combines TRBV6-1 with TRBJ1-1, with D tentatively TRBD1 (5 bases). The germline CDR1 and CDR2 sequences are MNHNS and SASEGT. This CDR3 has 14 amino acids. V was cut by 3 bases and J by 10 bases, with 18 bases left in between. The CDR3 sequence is CASSEGGQRVLAFF. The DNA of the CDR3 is TGTGCCAGCAGTGAGGGCGGACAAAGGGTCTTAGCTTTCTTT.

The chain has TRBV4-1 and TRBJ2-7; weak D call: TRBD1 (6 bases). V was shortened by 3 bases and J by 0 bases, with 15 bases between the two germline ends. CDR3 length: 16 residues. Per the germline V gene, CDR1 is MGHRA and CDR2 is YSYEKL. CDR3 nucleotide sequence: TGCGCCAGCAGCCACCGAGGACAGCCCAGCTCCTACGAGCAGTACTTC. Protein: CASSHRGQPSSYEQYF.

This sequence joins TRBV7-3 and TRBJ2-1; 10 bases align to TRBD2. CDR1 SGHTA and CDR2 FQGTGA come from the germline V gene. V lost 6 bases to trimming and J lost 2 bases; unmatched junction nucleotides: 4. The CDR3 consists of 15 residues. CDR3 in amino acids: CASSPSGGAYNEQFF. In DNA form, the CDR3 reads TGTGCCAGCAGTCCGAGCGGGGGGGCCTACAATGAGCAGTTCTTC.

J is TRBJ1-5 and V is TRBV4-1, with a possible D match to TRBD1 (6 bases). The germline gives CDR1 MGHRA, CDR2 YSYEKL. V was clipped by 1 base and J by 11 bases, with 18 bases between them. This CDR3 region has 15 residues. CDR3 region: CASSQVTGGHMAQHF. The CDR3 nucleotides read TGCGCCAGCAGCCAAGTCACGGGGGGGCACATGGCCCAGCATTTT.

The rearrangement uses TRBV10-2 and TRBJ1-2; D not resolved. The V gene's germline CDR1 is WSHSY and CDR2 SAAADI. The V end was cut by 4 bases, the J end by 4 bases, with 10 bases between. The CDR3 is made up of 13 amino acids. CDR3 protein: CASSAGFGYGYTF. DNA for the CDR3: TGCGCCAGCAGTGCGGGTTTTGGCTATGGCTACACCTTC.

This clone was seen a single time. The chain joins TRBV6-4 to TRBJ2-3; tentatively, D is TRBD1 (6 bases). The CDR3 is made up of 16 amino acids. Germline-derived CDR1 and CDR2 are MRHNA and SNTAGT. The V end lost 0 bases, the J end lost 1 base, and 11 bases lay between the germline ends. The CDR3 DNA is TGTGCCAGCAGTGACTCAGGTGGGGGCGGCACAGATACGCAGTATTTT. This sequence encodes CASSDSGGGGTDTQYF.

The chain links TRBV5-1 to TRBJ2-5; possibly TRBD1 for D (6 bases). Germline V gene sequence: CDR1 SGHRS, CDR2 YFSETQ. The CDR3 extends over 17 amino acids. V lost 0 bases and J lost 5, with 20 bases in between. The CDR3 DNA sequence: TGCGCCAGCAGCTTGGGACATGGCAGGGGCGTTGGTGAGACCCAGTACTTC. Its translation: CASSLGHGRGVGETQYF.

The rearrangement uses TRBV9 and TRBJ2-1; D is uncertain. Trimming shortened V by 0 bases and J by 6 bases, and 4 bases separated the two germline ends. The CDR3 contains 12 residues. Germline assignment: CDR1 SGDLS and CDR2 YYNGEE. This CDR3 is CASSVVVNEQFF. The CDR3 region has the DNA TGTGCCAGCAGCGTAGTAGTCAATGAGCAGTTCTTC.

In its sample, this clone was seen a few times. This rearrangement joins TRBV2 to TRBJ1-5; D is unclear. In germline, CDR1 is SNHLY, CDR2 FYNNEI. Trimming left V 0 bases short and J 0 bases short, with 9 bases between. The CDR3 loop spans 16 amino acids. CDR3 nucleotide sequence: TGTGCCAGCAGTGAAGCGCGGCACCTTAGCAATCAGCCCCAGCATTTT. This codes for CASSEARHLSNQPQHF.

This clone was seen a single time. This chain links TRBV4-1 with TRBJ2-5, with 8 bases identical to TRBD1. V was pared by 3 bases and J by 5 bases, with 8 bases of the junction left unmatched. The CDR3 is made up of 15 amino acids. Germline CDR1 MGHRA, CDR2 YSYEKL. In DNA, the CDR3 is TGCGCCAGCAGCCAGACCCCAGGGGGCTATGAGACCCAGTACTTC. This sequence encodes CASSQTPGGYETQYF.

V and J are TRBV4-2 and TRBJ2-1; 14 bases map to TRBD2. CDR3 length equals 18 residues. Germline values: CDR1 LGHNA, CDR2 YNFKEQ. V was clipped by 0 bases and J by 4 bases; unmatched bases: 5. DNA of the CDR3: TGTGCCAGCAGCCAAGACCCCGGACTAGCGGGGGGATACAATGAGCAGTTCTTC. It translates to CASSQDPGLAGGYNEQFF.

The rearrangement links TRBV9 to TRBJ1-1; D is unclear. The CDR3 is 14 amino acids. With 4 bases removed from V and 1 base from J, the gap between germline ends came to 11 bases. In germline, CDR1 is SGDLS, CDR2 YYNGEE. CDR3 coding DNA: TGTGCCAGCAGCCCCCTCCGACAGAACACTGAAGCTTTCTTT. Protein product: CASSPLRQNTEAFF.

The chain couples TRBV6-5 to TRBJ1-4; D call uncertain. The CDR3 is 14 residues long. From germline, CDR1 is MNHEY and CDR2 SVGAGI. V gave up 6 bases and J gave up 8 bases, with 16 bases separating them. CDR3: CASSPLLVSEKLFF. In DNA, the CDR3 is TGTGCCAGCAGCCCATTACTCGTAAGCGAAAAACTGTTTTTT.

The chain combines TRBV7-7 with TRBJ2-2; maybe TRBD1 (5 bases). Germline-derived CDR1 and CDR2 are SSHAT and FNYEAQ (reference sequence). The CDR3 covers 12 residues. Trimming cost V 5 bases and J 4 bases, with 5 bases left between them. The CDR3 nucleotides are TGTGCCAGCAGCCAGGGCACCGGGGAGCTGTTTTTT. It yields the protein CASSQGTGELFF.

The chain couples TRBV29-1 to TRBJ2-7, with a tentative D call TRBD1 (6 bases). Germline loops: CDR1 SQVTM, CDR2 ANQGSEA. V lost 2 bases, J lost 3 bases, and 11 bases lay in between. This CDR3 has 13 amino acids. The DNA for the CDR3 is TGCAGCGTTGAAAGGGCAGGGGACTACGAGCAGTACTTC. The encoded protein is CSVERAGDYEQYF.

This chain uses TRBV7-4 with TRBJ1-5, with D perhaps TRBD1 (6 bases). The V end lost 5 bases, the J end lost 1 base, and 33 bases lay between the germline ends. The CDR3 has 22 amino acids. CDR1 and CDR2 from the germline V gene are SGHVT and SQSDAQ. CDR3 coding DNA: TGTGCCAGCAGCATACAGGGTTGGAGGTGGTTATGTGTAAATGGGAGCAATCAGCCCCAGCATTTT. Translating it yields CASSIQGWRWLCVNGSNQPQHF.

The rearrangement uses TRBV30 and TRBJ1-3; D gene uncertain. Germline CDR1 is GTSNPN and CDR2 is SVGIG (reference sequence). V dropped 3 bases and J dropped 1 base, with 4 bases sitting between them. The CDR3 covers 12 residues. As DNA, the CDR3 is TGTGCCTGGAGGGCTTCTGGAAACACCATATATTTT. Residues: CAWRASGNTIYF.

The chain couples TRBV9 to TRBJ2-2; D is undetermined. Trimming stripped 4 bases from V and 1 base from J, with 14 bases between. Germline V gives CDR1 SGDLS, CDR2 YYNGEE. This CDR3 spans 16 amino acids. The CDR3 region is CASSINTERNTGELFF. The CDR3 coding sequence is TGTGCCAGCAGCATAAACACGGAGAGGAACACCGGGGAGCTGTTTTTT. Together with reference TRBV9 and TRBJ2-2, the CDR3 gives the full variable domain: DSGVTQTPKHLITATGQRVTLRCSPRSGDLSVYWYQQSLDQGLQFLIQYYNGEERAKGNILERFSAQQFPDLHSELNLSSLELGDSALYFCASSINTERNTGELFFGEGSRLTVL.

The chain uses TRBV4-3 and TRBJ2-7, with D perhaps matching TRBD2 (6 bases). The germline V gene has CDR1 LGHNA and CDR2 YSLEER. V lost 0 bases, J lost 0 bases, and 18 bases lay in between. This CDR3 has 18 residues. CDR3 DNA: TGCGCCAGCAGCCAAGATTCTCCTCGGGGGATGGACTCCTACGAGCAGTACTTC. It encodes CASSQDSPRGMDSYEQYF.

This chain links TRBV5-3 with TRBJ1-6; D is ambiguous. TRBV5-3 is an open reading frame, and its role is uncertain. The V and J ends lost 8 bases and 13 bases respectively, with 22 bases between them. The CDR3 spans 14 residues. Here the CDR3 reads CARRRETHPAPLHF. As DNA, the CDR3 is TGTGCCAGGCGGAGGGAGACGCACCCTGCCCCCCTCCACTTT.

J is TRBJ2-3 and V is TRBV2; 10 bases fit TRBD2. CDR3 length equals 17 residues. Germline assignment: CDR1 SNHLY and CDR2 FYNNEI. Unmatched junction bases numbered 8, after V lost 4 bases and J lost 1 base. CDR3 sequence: CASSVQPGTSGTDTQYF. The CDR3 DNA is TGTGCCAGCAGTGTCCAACCCGGGACTAGCGGCACAGATACGCAGTATTTT.

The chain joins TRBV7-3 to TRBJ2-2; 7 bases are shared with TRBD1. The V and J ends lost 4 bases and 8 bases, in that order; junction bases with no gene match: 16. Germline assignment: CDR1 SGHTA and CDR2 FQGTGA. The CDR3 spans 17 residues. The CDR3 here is CASSSTGALMLGGELFF. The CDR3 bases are TGTGCCAGCAGCTCCACAGGGGCCCTTATGTTAGGGGGGGAGCTGTTTTTT.

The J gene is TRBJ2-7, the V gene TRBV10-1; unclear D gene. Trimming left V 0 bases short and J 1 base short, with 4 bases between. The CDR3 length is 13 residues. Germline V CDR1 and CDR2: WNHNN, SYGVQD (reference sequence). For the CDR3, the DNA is TGCGCCAGCAGTGAGTCCCTTTCCTACGAGCAGTACTTC. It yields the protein CASSESLSYEQYF.

The CDR3: CASRATGFGEAFF. The CDR3 coding sequence is TGTGCCAGCAGGGCGACTGGGTTTGGTGAAGCTTTCTTT. This sequence joins TRBV6-1 and TRBJ1-1, with unresolved D. The CDR3 runs to 13 residues. CDR1 is MNHNS and CDR2 is SASEGT in the germline V gene. The V gene lost 6 bases and the J gene lost 7 bases, with 15 bases spanning the gap.

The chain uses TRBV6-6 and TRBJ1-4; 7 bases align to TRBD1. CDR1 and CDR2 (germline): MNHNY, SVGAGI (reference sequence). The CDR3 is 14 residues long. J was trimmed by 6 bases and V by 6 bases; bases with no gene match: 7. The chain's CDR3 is CASSQDRTHEKLFF. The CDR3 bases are TGTGCCAGCAGCCAGGACAGGACCCATGAAAAACTGTTTTTT.

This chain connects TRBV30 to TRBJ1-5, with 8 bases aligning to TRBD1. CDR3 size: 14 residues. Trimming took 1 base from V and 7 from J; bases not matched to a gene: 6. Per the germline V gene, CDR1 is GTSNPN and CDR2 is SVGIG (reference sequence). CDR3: CAWSAGQANQPQHF. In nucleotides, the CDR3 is TGTGCCTGGAGTGCGGGACAGGCCAACCAGCCCCAGCATTTT.

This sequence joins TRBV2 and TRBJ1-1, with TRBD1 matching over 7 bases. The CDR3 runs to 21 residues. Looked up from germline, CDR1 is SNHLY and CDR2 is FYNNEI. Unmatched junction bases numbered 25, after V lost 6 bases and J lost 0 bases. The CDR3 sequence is CASRDPTGTFDDRALNTEAFF. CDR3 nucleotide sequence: TGTGCCAGCAGGGACCCTACAGGGACCTTTGACGACAGGGCCCTGAACACTGAAGCTTTCTTT.

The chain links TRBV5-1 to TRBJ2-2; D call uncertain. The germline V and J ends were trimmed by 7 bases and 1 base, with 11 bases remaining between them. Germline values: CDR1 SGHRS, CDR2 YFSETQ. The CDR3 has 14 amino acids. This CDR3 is CASEDRQNTGELFF. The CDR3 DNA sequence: TGCGCCAGCGAAGATCGACAGAACACCGGGGAGCTGTTTTTT.